This section outlines one T cell receptor beta chain sequence together with its context. Its specificity is not known. Other DNA sequences in the same sample also yield this CDR3. Sequencing used immunoSEQ multiplex PCR; TCRdb keeps in-frame clones, though not all of them. The repertoire holds about 1,500,000 clones, with over 95% as singletons. The germline V gene has CDR1 SGHVS and CDR2 FNYEAQ. Trimming removed 1 base from V and 6 bases from J, with 10 bases in between. CDR3 length: 13 residues. This sample is part of a study of shared clonotypes between healthy human individuals. Study outcomes and limitations: A reduction in generation probabilities was seen for non-shared clonotypes relative to those shared by all four donors.

The rearrangement joins TRBV7-6 to TRBJ2-7; tentatively, D is TRBD2 (7 bases). Sequencing input: naive CD4+ T cells sorted from blood. Subset in this sample: CD45RA+ positively selected. The TCR originated in a man in his thirties or forties in good health. Written as DNA, the CDR3 is TGTGCCAGCAGCTTAGGGAGGGGGGGCGAGCAGTACTTC. It yields the protein CASSLGRGGEQYF.